The 18 T cell receptor beta chains below all came from one sample that was sequenced in a study of T cell responses to AZD1222 COVID-19 vaccine. TCRdb's copy holds only in-frame clones and misses some; the assay was immunoSEQ multiplex PCR. Of roughly 100,000 clones listed, around nine tenths were seen once; the top ten hold about 9.1%. The sequences come from peripheral blood, collected on day 0 of AZD1222 vaccination. The receptors stem from an adult in good health.

In this sample, this clone turned up once. V gene TRBV28 combines with J gene TRBJ1-1; TRBD1 might be the D (5 bases). V dropped 5 bases and J dropped 8 bases, with 15 bases sitting between them. CDR1 and CDR2 (germline): MDHEN, SYDVKM. The CDR3 sequence is 13 residues long. The chain's CDR3 is CASSPRGAFEAFF. CDR3 bases: TGTGCCAGCAGTCCAAGGGGCGCATTCGAAGCTTTCTTT.

The chain employs TRBV4-2 and TRBJ1-2, with 8 bases identical to TRBD1. V shed 4 bases, J shed 2 bases, and the junction held 6 bases outside the gene matches. This CDR3 has 15 amino acids. Germline CDR1 reads LGHNA; CDR2 reads YNFKEQ. CDR3 sequence: CASSPGQGENYGYTF. CDR3 coding DNA: TGTGCCAGCAGCCCTGGACAGGGTGAGAACTATGGCTACACCTTC.

About this clone: Other DNA sequences from this sample encode an identical CDR3 as well. The chain uses TRBV6-4 and TRBJ2-2; no definite D call. Trimming took 0 bases from V and 4 from J, leaving 3 bases between them. The CDR3 totals 13 residues. The germline V gene has CDR1 MRHNA and CDR2 SNTAGT. CDR3 amino acids: CASSDSSTGELFF. The CDR3 bases are TGTGCCAGCAGTGACTCTAGCACCGGGGAGCTGTTTTTT.

The chain recombines TRBV10-3 with TRBJ1-4; 7 bases are shared with TRBD1. The trim removed 4 bases at V and 1 base at J, leaving 3 bases unmatched. CDR3 size: 15 residues. Per germline, CDR1 ENHRY and CDR2 SYGVKD. CDR3 region: CAISGRGRTNEKLFF. The CDR3 bases are TGTGCCATCAGTGGTAGGGGGCGAACTAATGAAAAACTGTTTTTT.

The CDR3 DNA sequence: TGTGCCAGCAGGCGGGGACTAGCGGGAGTGGAACCTCACAATGAGCAGTTCTTC. This gives the protein CASRRGLAGVEPHNEQFF. The chain is built from TRBV5-4 and TRBJ2-1; 14 bases match TRBD2. The CDR3 is 18 amino acids. With V trimmed by 5 bases and J by 5 bases, 12 bases remained unmatched. Germline V gene data show CDR1 as SGHNT and CDR2 as YYREEE (reference sequence).

This rearrangement joins TRBV12-3 or TRBV12-4 to TRBJ2-3; D remains unclear. V lost 6 bases and J lost 0, with 7 bases in between. The CDR3 is made up of 13 amino acids. The CDR3 sequence: CASRHPSTDTQYF. Here the CDR3 DNA reads TGTGCCAGCAGACATCCTAGCACAGATACGCAGTATTTT.

The J gene is TRBJ1-4, the V gene TRBV28; possibly TRBD1 for D (6 bases). The CDR3 contains 13 residues. CDR1 is MDHEN, CDR2 SYDVKM, per germline. Trimming took off 10 bases at V and 8 bases at J, with 17 bases between the two ends. The CDR3 DNA reads TGTGCCATCGAATTAACAGGGTCGGAAAAACTGTTTTTT. Translated, it gives CAIELTGSEKLFF. The whole variable domain, filled in from reference TRBV28 and TRBJ1-4, reads DVKVTQSSRYLVKRTGEKVFLECVQDMDHENMFWYRQDPGLGLRLIYFSYDVKMKEKGDIPEGYSVSREKKERFSLILESASTNQTSMYLCAIELTGSEKLFFGSGTQLSVL.

This clone was seen only once. The rearrangement joins TRBV30 to TRBJ1-5; D ambiguous. CDR1 and CDR2 (germline): GTSNPN, SVGIG (reference sequence). Trimming stripped 2 bases from V and 0 bases from J, with 8 bases between. This CDR3 comprises 14 residues. The CDR3: CAWSSGFSNQPQHF. The CDR3 region has the DNA TGTGCCTGGAGTTCCGGGTTTAGCAATCAGCCCCAGCATTTT.

The chain carries TRBV10-3 and TRBJ2-7; D is possibly TRBD1 (6 bases). With 4 bases removed from V and 6 bases from J, the gap between germline ends came to 7 bases. The germline V gene encodes CDR1 ENHRY and CDR2 SYGVKD. The CDR3 loop spans 11 amino acids. As DNA, the CDR3 is TGTGCCATCAGTGGGGGGCCCGAGCAGTACTTC. The encoded protein is CAISGGPEQYF.

The chain uses TRBV7-9 and TRBJ2-3; maybe TRBD2 (6 bases). This CDR3 is 15 amino acids long. Germline assignment: CDR1 SEHNR and CDR2 FQNEAQ (reference sequence). The V and J ends lost 2 bases and 2 bases respectively, with 11 bases between them. As DNA, the CDR3 is TGTGCCAGCAGCTTACTCGGCGGGAACACAGATACGCAGTATTTT. Translation: CASSLLGGNTDTQYF.

This sequence joins TRBV12-3 or TRBV12-4 and TRBJ2-1, with D perhaps given as TRBD1 or TRBD2 (6 bases each). The CDR3 spans 12 residues. The V and J ends lost 10 bases and 9 bases respectively, with 16 bases between them. CDR3 amino acids: CAIEEQGGEQFF. Here the CDR3 DNA reads TGTGCCATAGAAGAACAGGGAGGTGAGCAGTTCTTC.

In the case of this clone: Other DNA sequences in the same sample also yield this CDR3. The chain couples TRBV20-1 to TRBJ2-5; TRBD2 matches at 9 bases. J gave up 2 bases and V 3 bases, and 4 bases lay outside the gene matches. CDR1 and CDR2 (germline): DFQATT, SNEGSKA (reference sequence). CDR3 length equals 14 residues. CDR3 region: CSASLGLAQETQYF. DNA for the CDR3: TGCAGTGCTAGTCTAGGACTAGCGCAAGAGACCCAGTACTTC.

The V gene is TRBV7-8, the J gene TRBJ2-1, with D uncertain. Germline V gene sequence: CDR1 SGHVS, CDR2 FQNEAQ. This CDR3 region has 13 residues. V shed 4 bases and J shed 9 bases, with 13 bases lying between them. CDR3 bases: TGTGCCAGCAGCTCAACCAGTCTGAGTGAGCAGTTCTTC. Its protein is CASSSTSLSEQFF.

This chain uses TRBV11-2 with TRBJ2-1; 10 bases line up with TRBD2. CDR3 size: 19 residues. Trimming at V came to 6 bases and at J to 3 bases, leaving 17 bases not matched to a gene. Germline V gene data show CDR1 as SGHAT and CDR2 as FQNNGV. The CDR3 protein is CASRRLGLAITGGYNEQFF. CDR3 DNA sequence: TGTGCCAGCAGGAGGTTGGGACTAGCGATAACAGGGGGCTACAATGAGCAGTTCTTC.

The chain employs TRBV11-3 and TRBJ2-7; 7 bases match TRBD1. Trimming cost V 4 bases and J 2 bases; bases outside gene matches: 5. Germline V gene sequence: CDR1 SGHNT, CDR2 YENEEA. The CDR3 totals 14 residues. CDR3 protein: CASSSGTATYEQYF. The CDR3 DNA reads as TGTGCCAGCAGCTCCGGGACAGCCACCTACGAGCAGTACTTC.

The chain is built from TRBV2 and TRBJ1-2; tentative D call: TRBD1 (5 bases). CDR1 is SNHLY, CDR2 FYNNEI, per germline. The CDR3 is 13 amino acids. V shed 6 bases and J shed 2 bases, with 10 bases lying between them. CDR3 DNA: TGTGCCAGCAGCCAGACAGAGAACTATGGCTACACCTTC. It encodes CASSQTENYGYTF.

The chain joins TRBV5-1 to TRBJ2-1, with D possibly being TRBD1 or TRBD2 (6 bases each). V lost 0 bases and J 2 bases, leaving 9 bases between the germline ends. CDR3 length: 15 residues. CDR1 SGHRS and CDR2 YFSETQ come from the germline V gene. CDR3 in DNA: TGCGCCAGCAGCTTGGAGGGGGGCCCCTACAATGAGCAGTTCTTC. It is translated as CASSLEGGPYNEQFF.

The chain couples TRBV5-1 to TRBJ1-4, with TRBD1 identical over 9 bases. The germline gives CDR1 SGHRS, CDR2 YFSETQ. CDR3 length: 14 amino acids. Losses at the gene ends were 4 bases for V and 4 bases for J; bases not matched to a gene: 2. The CDR3 DNA sequence: TGCGCCAGCAGCCCGACAGGGGGTAATGAAAAACTGTTTTTT. It translates to CASSPTGGNEKLFF. Supplemented by reference TRBV5-1 and TRBJ1-4, the full variable domain reads KAGVTQTPRYLIKTRGQQVTLSCSPISGHRSVSWYQQTPGQGLQFLFEYFSETQRNKGNFPGRFSGRQFSNSRSEMNVSTLELGDSALYLCASSPTGGNEKLFFGSGTQLSVL.